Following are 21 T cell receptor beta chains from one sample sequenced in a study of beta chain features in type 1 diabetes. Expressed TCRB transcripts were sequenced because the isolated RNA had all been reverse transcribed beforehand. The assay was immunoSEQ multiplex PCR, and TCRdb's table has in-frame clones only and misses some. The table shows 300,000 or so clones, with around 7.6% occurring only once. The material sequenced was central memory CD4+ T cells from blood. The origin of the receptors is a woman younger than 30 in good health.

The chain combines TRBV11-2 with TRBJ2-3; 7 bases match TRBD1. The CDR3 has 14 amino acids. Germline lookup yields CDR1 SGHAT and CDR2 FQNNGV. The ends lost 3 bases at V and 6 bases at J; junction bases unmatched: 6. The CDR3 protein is CASSFKGARDTQYF. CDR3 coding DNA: TGTGCCAGCAGCTTTAAGGGGGCTAGGGATACGCAGTATTTT. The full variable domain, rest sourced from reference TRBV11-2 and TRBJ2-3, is EAGVAQSPRYKIIEKRQSVAFWCNPISGHATLYWYQQILGQGPKLLIQFQNNGVVDDSQLPKDRFSAERLKGVDSTLKIQPAKLEDSAVYLCASSFKGARDTQYFGPGTRLTVL.

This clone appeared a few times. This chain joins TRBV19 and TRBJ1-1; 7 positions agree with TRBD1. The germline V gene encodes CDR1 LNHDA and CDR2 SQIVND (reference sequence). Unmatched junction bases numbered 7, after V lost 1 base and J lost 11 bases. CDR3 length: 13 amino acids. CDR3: CASSIALTGAAFF. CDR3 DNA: TGTGCCAGTAGTATAGCGCTTACAGGGGCGGCTTTCTTT.

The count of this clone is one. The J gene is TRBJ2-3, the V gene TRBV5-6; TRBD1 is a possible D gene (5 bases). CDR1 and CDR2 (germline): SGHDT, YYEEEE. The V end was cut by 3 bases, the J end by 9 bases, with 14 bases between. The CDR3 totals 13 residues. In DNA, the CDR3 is TGTGCCAGCAGCTCATATTTAACAGGAACGCAGTATTTT. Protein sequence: CASSSYLTGTQYF.

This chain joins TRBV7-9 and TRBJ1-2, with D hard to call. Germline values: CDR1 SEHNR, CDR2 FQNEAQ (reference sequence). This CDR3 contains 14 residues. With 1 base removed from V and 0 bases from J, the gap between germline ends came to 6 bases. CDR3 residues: CASSLVIPNYGYTF. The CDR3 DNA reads TGTGCCAGCAGCTTAGTGATCCCTAACTATGGCTACACCTTC.

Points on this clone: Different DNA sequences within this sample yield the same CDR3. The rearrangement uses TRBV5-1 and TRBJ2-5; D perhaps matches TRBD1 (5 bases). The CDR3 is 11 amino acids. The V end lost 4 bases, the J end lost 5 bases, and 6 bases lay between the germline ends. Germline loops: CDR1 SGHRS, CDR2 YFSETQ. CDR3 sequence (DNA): TGCGCCAGCAGCCCAGGGGAGACCCAGTACTTC. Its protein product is CASSPGETQYF.

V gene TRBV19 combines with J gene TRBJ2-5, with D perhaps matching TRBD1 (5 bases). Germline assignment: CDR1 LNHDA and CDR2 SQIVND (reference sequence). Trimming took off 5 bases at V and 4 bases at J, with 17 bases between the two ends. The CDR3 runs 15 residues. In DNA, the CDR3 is TGTGCCAGTAGTGACGGCGGTACAGGTGGAGAGACCCAGTACTTC. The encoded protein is CASSDGGTGGETQYF.

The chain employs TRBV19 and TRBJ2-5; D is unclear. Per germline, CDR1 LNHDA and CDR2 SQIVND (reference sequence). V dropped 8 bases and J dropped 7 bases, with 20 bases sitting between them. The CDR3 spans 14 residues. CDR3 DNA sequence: TGTGCCAGTGGAAGAGGACCCCCCGTAGGGACCCAGTACTTC. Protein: CASGRGPPVGTQYF. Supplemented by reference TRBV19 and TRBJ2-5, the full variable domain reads DGGITQSPKYLFRKEGQNVTLSCEQNLNHDAMYWYRQDPGQGLRLIYYSQIVNDFQKGDIAEGYSVSREKKESFPLTVTSAQKNPTAFYLCASGRGPPVGTQYFGPGTRLLVL.

Here the CDR3 DNA reads TGTGCCAGCAGCCGGACGGGGAAGAAAGGTCAGCCCCAGCATTTT. Protein product: CASSRTGKKGQPQHF. The chain employs TRBV28 and TRBJ1-5; D not certain. The CDR3 runs to 15 residues. Per germline, CDR1 MDHEN and CDR2 SYDVKM. V was clipped by 6 bases and J by 6 bases, with 18 bases between them.

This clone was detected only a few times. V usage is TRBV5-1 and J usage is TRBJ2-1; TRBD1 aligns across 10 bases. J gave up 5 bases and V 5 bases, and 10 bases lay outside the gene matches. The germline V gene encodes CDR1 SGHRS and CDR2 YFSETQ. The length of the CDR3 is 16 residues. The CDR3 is CASSFLRQGANNEQFF. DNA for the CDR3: TGCGCCAGCAGTTTTCTACGACAGGGGGCCAACAATGAGCAGTTCTTC. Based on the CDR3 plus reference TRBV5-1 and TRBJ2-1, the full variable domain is KAGVTQTPRYLIKTRGQQVTLSCSPISGHRSVSWYQQTPGQGLQFLFEYFSETQRNKGNFPGRFSGRQFSNSRSEMNVSTLELGDSALYLCASSFLRQGANNEQFFGPGTRLTVL.

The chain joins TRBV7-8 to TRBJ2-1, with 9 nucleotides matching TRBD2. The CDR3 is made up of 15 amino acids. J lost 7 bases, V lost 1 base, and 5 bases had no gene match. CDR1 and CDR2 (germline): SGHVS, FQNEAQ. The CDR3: CASSLVSSGRNEQFF. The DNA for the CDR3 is TGTGCCAGCAGCTTAGTGTCCAGCGGGAGGAATGAGCAGTTCTTC.

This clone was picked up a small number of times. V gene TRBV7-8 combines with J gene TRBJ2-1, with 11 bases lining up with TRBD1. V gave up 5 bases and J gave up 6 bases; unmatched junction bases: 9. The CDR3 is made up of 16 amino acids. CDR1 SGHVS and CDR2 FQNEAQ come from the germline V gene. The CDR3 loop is CASSPRSGTGGNEQFF. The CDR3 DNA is TGTGCCAGCAGCCCAAGATCCGGGACAGGGGGCAATGAGCAGTTCTTC.

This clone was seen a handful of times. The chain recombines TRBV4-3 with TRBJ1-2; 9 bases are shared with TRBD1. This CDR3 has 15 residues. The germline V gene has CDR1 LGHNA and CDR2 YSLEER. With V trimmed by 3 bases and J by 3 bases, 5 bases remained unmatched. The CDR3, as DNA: TGCGCCAGCAGCCAGGACAGGGGAGGGTACTATGGCTACACCTTC. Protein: CASSQDRGGYYGYTF.

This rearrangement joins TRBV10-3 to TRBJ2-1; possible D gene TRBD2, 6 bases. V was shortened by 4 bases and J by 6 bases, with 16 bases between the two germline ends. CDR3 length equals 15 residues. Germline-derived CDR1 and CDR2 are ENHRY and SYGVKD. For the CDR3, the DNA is TGTGCCATCAGTGTTTGGCGGGACCTTGCCAATGAGCAGTTCTTC. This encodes CAISVWRDLANEQFF.

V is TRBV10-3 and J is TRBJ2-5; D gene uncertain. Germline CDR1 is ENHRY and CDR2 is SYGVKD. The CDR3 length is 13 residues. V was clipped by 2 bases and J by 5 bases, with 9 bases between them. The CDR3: CAISEDARETQYF. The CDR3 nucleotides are TGTGCCATCAGTGAGGATGCTCGGGAGACCCAGTACTTC.

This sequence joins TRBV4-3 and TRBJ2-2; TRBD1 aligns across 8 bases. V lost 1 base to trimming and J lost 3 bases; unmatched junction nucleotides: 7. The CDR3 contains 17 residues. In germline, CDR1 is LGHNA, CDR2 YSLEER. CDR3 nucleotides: TGCGCCAGCAGCCAAGTGGGCGGACAGGGAGACACCGGGGAGCTGTTTTTT. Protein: CASSQVGGQGDTGELFF.

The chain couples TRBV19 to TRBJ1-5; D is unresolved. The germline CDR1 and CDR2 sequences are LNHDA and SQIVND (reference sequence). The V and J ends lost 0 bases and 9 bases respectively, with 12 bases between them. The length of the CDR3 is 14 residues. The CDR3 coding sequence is TGTGCCAGTAGTATAGATCCACCGGTTCGGCCCCAGCATTTT. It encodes CASSIDPPVRPQHF. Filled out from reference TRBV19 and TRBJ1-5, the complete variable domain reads DGGITQSPKYLFRKEGQNVTLSCEQNLNHDAMYWYRQDPGQGLRLIYYSQIVNDFQKGDIAEGYSVSREKKESFPLTVTSAQKNPTAFYLCASSIDPPVRPQHFGDGTRLSIL.

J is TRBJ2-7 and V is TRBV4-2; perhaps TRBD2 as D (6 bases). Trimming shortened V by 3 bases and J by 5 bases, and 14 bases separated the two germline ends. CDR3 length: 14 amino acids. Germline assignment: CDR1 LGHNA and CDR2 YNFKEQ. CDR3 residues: CASSQFVEGDEQYF. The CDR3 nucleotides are TGTGCCAGCAGCCAGTTCGTGGAGGGCGACGAGCAGTACTTC.

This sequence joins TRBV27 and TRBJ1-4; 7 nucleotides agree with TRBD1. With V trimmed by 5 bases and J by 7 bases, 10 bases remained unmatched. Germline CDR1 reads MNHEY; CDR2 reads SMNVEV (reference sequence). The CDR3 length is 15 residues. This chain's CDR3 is CASSRQTGTSEKLFF. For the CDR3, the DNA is TGTGCCAGCAGTAGACAGACAGGGACGAGTGAAAAACTGTTTTTT.

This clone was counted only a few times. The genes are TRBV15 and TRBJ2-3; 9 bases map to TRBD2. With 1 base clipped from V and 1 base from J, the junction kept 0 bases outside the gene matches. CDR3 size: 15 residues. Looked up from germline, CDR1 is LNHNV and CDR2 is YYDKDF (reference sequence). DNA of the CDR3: TGTGCCACCAGCAGAGCTAGCGGGGGCACAGATACGCAGTATTTT. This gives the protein CATSRASGGTDTQYF.

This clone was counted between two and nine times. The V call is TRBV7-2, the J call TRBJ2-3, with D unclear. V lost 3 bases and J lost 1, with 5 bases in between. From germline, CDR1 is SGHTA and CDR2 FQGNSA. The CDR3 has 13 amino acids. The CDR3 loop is CASSFMGTDTQYF. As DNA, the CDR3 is TGTGCCAGCAGCTTCATGGGCACAGATACGCAGTATTTT. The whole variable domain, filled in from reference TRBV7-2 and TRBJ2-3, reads GAGVSQSPSNKVTEKGKDVELRCDPISGHTALYWYRQSLGQGLEFLIYFQGNSAPDKSGLPSDRFSAERTGGSVSTLTIQRTQQEDSAVYLCASSFMGTDTQYFGPGTRLTVL.

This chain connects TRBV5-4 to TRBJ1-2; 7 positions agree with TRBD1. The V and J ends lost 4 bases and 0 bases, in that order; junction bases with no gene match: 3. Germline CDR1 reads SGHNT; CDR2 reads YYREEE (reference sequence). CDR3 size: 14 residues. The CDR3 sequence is CASSQGGANYGYTF. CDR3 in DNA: TGTGCCAGCAGCCAGGGGGGAGCTAACTATGGCTACACCTTC. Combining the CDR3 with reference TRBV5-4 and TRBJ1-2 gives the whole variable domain ETGVTQSPTHLIKTRGQQVTLRCSSQSGHNTVSWYQQALGQGPQFIFQYYREEENGRGNFPPRFSGLQFPNYSSELNVNALELDDSALYLCASSQGGANYGYTFGSGTRLTVV.